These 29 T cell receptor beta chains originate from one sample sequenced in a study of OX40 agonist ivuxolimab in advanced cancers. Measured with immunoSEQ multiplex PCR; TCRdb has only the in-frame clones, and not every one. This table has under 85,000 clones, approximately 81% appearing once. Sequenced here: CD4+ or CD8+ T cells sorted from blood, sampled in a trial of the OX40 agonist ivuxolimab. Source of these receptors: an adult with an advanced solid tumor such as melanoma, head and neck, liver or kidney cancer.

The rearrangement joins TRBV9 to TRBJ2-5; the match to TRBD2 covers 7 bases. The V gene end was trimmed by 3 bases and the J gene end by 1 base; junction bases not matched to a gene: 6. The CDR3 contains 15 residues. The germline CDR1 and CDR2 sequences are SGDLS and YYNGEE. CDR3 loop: CASSELGTIQETQYF. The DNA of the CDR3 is TGTGCCAGCAGCGAGTTAGGGACTATCCAAGAGACCCAGTACTTC.

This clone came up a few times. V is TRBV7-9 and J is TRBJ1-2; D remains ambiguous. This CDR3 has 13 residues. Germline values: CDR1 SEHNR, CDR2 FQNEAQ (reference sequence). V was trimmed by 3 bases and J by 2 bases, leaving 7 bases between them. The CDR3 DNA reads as TGTGCCAGCAGCTTCACAATGAACTATGGCTACACCTTC. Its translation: CASSFTMNYGYTF.

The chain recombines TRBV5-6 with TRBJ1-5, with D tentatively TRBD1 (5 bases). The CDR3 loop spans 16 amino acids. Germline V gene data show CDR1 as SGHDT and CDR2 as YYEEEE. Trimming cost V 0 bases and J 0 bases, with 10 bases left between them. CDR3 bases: TGTGCCAGCAGCTTGGGGGGGTGTTATAGCAATCAGCCCCAGCATTTT. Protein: CASSLGGCYSNQPQHF.

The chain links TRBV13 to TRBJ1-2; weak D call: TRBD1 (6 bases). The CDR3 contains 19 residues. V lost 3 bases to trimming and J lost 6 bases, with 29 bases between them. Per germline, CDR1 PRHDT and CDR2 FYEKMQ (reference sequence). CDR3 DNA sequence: TGTGCCAGCAGCTTTGGCGGTGCTGCGACACAGGGTAAGGGTGATGGCTACACCTTC. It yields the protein CASSFGGAATQGKGDGYTF.

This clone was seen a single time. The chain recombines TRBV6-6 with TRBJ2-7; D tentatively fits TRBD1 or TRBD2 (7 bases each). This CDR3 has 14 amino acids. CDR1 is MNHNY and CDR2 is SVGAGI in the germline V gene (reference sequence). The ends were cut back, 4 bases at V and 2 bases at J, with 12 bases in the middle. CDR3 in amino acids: CASSFQGGAYEQYF. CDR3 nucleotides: TGTGCCAGCAGTTTTCAGGGGGGGGCCTACGAGCAGTACTTC.

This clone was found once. The CDR3 region is CASSARYANTGELFF. As DNA, the CDR3 is TGTGCCAGCAGTGCTAGATACGCAAACACCGGGGAGCTGTTTTTT. V is TRBV2 and J is TRBJ2-2; D not resolved. Germline assignment: CDR1 SNHLY and CDR2 FYNNEI. Trimming took 4 bases from V and 2 from J, leaving 11 bases between them. The CDR3 contains 15 residues.

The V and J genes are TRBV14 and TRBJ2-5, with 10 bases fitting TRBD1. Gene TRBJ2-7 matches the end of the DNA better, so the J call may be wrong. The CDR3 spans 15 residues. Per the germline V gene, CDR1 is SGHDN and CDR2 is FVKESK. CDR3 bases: TGTGCCAGCAGCCATTGGGACAGGGGTACCTACGAGCAGTACTTC. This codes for CASSHWDRGTYEQYF.

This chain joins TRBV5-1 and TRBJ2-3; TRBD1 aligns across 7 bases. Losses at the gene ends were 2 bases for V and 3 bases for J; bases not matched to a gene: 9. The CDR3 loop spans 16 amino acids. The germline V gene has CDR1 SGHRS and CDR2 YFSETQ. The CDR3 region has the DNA TGCGCCAGCAGCTTATTTTCCAGGGGGAGAACAGATACGCAGTATTTT. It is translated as CASSLFSRGRTDTQYF.

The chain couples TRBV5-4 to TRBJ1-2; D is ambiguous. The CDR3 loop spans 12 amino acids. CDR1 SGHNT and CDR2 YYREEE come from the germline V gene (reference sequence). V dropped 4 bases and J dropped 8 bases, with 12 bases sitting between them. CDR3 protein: CASSLPGEGYTF. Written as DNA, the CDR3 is TGTGCCAGCAGCCTGCCGGGAGAAGGCTACACCTTC. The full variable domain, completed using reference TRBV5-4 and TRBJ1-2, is ETGVTQSPTHLIKTRGQQVTLRCSSQSGHNTVSWYQQALGQGPQFIFQYYREEENGRGNFPPRFSGLQFPNYSSELNVNALELDDSALYLCASSLPGEGYTFGSGTRLTVV.

This CDR3 reads CASSLLWSENSPLHF. Here the CDR3 DNA reads TGTGCCAGCAGTCTATTATGGTCAGAAAATTCACCCCTCCACTTT. The V call is TRBV28, the J call TRBJ1-6; D ambiguous. Trimming took off 5 bases at V and 7 bases at J, with 15 bases between the two ends. The CDR3 sequence is 15 residues long. Per germline, CDR1 MDHEN and CDR2 SYDVKM.

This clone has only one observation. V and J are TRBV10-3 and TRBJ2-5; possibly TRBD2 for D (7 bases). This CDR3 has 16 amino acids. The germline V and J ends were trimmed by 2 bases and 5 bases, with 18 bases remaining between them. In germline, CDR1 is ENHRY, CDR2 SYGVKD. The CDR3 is CAISEVYAGAWETQYF. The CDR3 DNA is TGTGCCATCAGTGAGGTCTATGCGGGGGCCTGGGAGACCCAGTACTTC.

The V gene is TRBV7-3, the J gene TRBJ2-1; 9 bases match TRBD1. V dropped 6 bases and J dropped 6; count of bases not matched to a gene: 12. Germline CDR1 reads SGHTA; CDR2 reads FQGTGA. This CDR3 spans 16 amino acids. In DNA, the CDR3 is TGTGCCAGCAGTTACTCCACAGGGGGCGAGAGCAATGAGCAGTTCTTC. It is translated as CASSYSTGGESNEQFF.

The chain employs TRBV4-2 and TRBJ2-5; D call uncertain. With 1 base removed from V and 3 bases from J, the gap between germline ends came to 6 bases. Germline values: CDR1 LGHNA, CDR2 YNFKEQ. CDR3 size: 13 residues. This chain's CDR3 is CASSQGQKETQYF. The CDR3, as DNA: TGTGCCAGCAGCCAAGGGCAGAAAGAGACCCAGTACTTC.

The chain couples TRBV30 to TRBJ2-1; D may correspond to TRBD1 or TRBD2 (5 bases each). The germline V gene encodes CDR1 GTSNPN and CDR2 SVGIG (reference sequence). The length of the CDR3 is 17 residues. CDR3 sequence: CACPSFSGQSSYNEQFF. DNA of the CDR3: TGTGCATGTCCCTCTTTCAGCGGACAAAGCTCCTACAATGAGCAGTTCTTC.

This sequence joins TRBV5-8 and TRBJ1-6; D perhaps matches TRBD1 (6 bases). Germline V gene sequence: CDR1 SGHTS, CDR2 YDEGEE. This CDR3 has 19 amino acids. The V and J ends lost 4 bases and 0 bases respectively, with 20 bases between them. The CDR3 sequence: CASSRPGQWVSSYNSPLHF. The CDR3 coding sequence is TGTGCCAGCAGCAGACCGGGACAATGGGTGAGCTCCTATAATTCACCCCTCCACTTT. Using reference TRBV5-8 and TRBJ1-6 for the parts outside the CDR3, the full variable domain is EAGVTQSPTHLIKTRGQQATLRCSPISGHTSVYWYQQALGLGLQFLLWYDEGEERNRGNFPPRFSGRQFPNYSSELNVNALELEDSALYLCASSRPGQWVSSYNSPLHFGNGTRLTVT.

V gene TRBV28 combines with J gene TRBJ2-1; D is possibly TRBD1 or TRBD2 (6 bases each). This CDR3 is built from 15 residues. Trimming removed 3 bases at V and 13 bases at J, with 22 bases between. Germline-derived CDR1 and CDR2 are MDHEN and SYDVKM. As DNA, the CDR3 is TGTGCCAGCAGTTTGGGGGGCTCCTACTCTATAGGACAGTTCTTC. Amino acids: CASSLGGSYSIGQFF.

CDR3 DNA sequence: TGTGCCTCCAGCAGGGGGCTTGGCAATCAGCCCCAGCATTTT. It yields the protein CASSRGLGNQPQHF. The chain employs TRBV10-3 and TRBJ1-5, with 8 nucleotides matching TRBD1. Germline CDR1 reads ENHRY; CDR2 reads SYGVKD. The CDR3 totals 14 residues. V shed 11 bases and J 2 bases; nucleotides not matched to a gene: 8.

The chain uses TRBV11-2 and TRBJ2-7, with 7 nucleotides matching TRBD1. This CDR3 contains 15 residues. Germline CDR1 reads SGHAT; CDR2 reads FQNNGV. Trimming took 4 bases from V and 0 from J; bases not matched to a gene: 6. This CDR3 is CASSSQGLSSYEQYF. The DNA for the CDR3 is TGTGCCAGCAGCTCACAGGGGTTGAGCTCCTACGAGCAGTACTTC.

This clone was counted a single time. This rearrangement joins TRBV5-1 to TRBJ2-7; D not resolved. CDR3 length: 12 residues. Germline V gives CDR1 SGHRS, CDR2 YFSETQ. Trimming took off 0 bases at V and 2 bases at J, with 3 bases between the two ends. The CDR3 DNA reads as TGCGCCAGCAGCTTGGGGACCTACGAGCAGTACTTC. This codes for CASSLGTYEQYF.

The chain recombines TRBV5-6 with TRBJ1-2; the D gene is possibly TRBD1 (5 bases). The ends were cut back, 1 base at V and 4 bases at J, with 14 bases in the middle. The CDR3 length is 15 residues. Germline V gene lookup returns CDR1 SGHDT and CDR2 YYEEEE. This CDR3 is CASSLWSRTTYGYTF. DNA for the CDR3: TGTGCCAGCAGCTTGTGGTCCCGGACAACCTATGGCTACACCTTC.

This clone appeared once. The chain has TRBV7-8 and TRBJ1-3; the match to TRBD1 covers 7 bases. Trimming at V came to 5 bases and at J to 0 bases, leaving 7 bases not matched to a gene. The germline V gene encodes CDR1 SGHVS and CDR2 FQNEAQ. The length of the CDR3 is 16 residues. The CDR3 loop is CASSLFRDSSGNTIYF. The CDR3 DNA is TGTGCCAGCAGCCTATTTCGGGACAGCTCTGGAAACACCATATATTTT.

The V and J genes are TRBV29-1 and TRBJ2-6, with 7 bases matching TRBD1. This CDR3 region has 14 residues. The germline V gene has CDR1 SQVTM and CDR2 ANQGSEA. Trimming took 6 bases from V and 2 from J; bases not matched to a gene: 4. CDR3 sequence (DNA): TGCAGCGTCCAAACAGGGGCTGGGGCCAACGTCCTGACTTTC. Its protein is CSVQTGAGANVLTF.

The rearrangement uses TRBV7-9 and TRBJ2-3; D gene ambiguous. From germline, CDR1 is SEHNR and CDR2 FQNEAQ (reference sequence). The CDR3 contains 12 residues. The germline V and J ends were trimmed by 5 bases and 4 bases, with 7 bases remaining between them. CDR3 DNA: TGTGCCAGCAGCCCCCGCCCAGATACGCAGTATTTT. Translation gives CASSPRPDTQYF.

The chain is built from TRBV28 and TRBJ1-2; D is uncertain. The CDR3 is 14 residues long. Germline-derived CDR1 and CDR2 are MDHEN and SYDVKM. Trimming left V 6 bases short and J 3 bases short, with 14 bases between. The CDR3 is CASRRFGYDYGYTF. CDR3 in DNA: TGTGCCAGCAGGCGTTTTGGTTATGACTATGGCTACACCTTC.

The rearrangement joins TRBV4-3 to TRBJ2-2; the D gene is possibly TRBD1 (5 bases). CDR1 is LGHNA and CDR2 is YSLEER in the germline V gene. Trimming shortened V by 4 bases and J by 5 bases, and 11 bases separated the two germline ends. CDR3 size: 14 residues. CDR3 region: CASSRTKTTGELFF. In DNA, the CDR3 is TGCGCCAGCAGCCGGACAAAGACAACCGGGGAGCTGTTTTTT.

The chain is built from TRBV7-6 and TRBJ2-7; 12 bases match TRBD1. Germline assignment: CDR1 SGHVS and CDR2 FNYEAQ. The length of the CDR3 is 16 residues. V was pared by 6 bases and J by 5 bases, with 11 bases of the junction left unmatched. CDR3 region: CASRKTPGTGGNEQYF. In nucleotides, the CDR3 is TGTGCCAGCAGAAAAACGCCCGGGACAGGGGGCAACGAGCAGTACTTC.

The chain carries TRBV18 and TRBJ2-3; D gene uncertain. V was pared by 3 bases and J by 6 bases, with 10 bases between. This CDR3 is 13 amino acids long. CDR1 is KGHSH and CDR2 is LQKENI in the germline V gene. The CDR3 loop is CASSPLYLDTQYF. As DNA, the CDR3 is TGTGCCAGCTCACCCCTATACCTTGATACGCAGTATTTT. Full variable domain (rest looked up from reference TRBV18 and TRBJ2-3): NAGVMQNPRHLVRRRGQEARLRCSPMKGHSHVYWYRQLPEEGLKFMVYLQKENIIDESGMPKERFSAEFPKEGPSILRIQQVVRGDSAAYFCASSPLYLDTQYFGPGTRLTVL.

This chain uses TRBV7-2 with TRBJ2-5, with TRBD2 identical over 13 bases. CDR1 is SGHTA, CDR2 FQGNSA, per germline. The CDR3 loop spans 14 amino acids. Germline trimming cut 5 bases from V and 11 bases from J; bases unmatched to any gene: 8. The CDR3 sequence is CASSQLAGGQEQYF. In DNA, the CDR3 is TGTGCCAGCAGCCAACTAGCGGGGGGGCAAGAGCAGTACTTC.

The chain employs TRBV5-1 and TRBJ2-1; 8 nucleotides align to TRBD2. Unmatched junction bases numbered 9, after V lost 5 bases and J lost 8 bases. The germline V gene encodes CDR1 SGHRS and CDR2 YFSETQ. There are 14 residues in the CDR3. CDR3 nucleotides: TGCGCCAGCAGTACCGGGACTAGAGGGCATGAGCAGTTCTTC. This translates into CASSTGTRGHEQFF.